The 25 T cell receptor beta chains presented below share a single source sample, sequenced in a study of blood T cell repertoires in COVID-19. Assay: immunoSEQ multiplex PCR; the TCRdb copy retains only in-frame clones and omits some. The repertoire holds 93,000 or so clones, with around 90% as singletons. Input material: peripheral blood. These receptors were taken from a man in his forties or fifties in a cohort sampled during active COVID-19.

V and J are TRBV9 and TRBJ1-4, with TRBD1 as a possible D gene (5 bases). Germline V lookup: CDR1 SGDLS, CDR2 YYNGEE. CDR3 length equals 15 residues. Trimming stripped 3 bases from V and 7 bases from J, with 16 bases between. CDR3 sequence: CASSANVGVGEKLFF. CDR3 DNA sequence: TGTGCCAGCAGCGCAAATGTAGGGGTAGGTGAAAAACTGTTTTTT. Full variable domain (missing parts from reference TRBV9 and TRBJ1-4): DSGVTQTPKHLITATGQRVTLRCSPRSGDLSVYWYQQSLDQGLQFLIQYYNGEERAKGNILERFSAQQFPDLHSELNLSSLELGDSALYFCASSANVGVGEKLFFGSGTQLSVL.

This chain connects TRBV18 to TRBJ1-1, with D possibly being TRBD1 (5 bases). The CDR3 sequence is 15 residues long. Per germline, CDR1 KGHSH and CDR2 LQKENI. Trimming took off 1 base at V and 4 bases at J, with 13 bases between the two ends. The CDR3 protein is CASSPLMQGGTEAFF. CDR3 DNA: TGTGCCAGCTCACCACTAATGCAGGGCGGCACTGAAGCTTTCTTT.

The gene calls are TRBV13 and TRBJ2-5; TRBD2 matches 8 bases. This CDR3 comprises 15 residues. The V gene's germline CDR1 is PRHDT and CDR2 FYEKMQ (reference sequence). With V trimmed by 0 bases and J by 4 bases, 4 bases remained unmatched. The CDR3 sequence is CASSLGQSGGETQYF. CDR3 sequence (DNA): TGTGCCAGCAGCTTAGGCCAGAGCGGGGGAGAGACCCAGTACTTC.

Points on this clone: Germline and junction disagree at one end, which may indicate a read error. This chain uses TRBV11-2 with TRBJ2-3; TRBD2 matches 9 bases. CDR1 is SGHAT, CDR2 FQNNGV, per germline. The CDR3 covers 19 residues. The CDR3: CASSLERRMRGGTRDTQYF. In DNA, the CDR3 is TGTGCCAGCAGCCTAGAACGACGGATGCGGGGGGGAACTAGGGATACGCAGTATTTT. The whole variable domain, remainder taken from reference TRBV11-2 and TRBJ2-3, is EAGVAQSPRYKIIEKRQSVAFWCNPISGHATLYWYQQILGQGPKLLIQFQNNGVVDDSQLPKDRFSAERLKGVDSTLKIQPAKLEDSAVYLCASSLERRMRGGTRDTQYFGPGTRLTVL.

The chain combines TRBV4-2 with TRBJ2-5, with D possibly being TRBD2 (6 bases). CDR1 is LGHNA and CDR2 is YNFKEQ in the germline V gene. The CDR3 extends over 14 amino acids. V dropped 4 bases and J dropped 2 bases, with 11 bases sitting between them. The DNA for the CDR3 is TGTGCCAGCAGCCTCGGGACTTCGCAAGAGACCCAGTACTTC. Translating it yields CASSLGTSQETQYF.

The chain carries TRBV9 and TRBJ2-5; TRBD2 matches at 14 bases. Germline trimming cut 2 bases from V and 5 bases from J; bases unmatched to any gene: 8. Germline CDR1 and CDR2: SGDLS and YYNGEE. CDR3 length equals 17 residues. This CDR3 is CASSVGLAGGWRETQYF. The CDR3, as DNA: TGTGCCAGCAGCGTCGGACTAGCGGGGGGATGGAGGGAGACCCAGTACTTC.

The V call is TRBV9, the J call TRBJ2-3, with D possibly matching TRBD2 (6 bases). The CDR3 consists of 13 residues. Per the germline V gene, CDR1 is SGDLS and CDR2 is YYNGEE. V shed 0 bases and J shed 6 bases, with 8 bases lying between them. The CDR3 sequence: CASSVVEGDTQYF. The CDR3 bases are TGTGCCAGCAGCGTAGTGGAGGGGGATACGCAGTATTTT.

The chain links TRBV7-3 to TRBJ2-3, with TRBD2 as a possible D gene (5 bases). Germline V gene lookup returns CDR1 SGHTA and CDR2 FQGTGA. Trimming took off 0 bases at V and 3 bases at J, with 7 bases between the two ends. The CDR3 extends over 14 amino acids. This CDR3 reads CASSLTGGTDTQYF. DNA of the CDR3: TGTGCCAGCAGCTTAACTGGCGGGACAGATACGCAGTATTTT.

This clone has more than one count but fewer than ten. This chain connects TRBV5-4 to TRBJ1-2; D might be TRBD1 (5 bases). The length of the CDR3 is 15 residues. Per the germline V gene, CDR1 is SGHNT and CDR2 is YYREEE (reference sequence). Trimming took 4 bases from V and 8 from J, leaving 21 bases between them. CDR3 nucleotides: TGTGCCAGCAGCGCGGCAGGGTACAAGACTAGGGGCTACACCTTC. Translating it yields CASSAAGYKTRGYTF.

The rearrangement links TRBV15 to TRBJ1-1; no definite D call. The V gene's germline CDR1 is LNHNV and CDR2 YYDKDF (reference sequence). The CDR3 is 15 residues long. V lost 7 bases and J 8 bases, leaving 23 bases between the germline ends. Here the CDR3 DNA reads TGTGCCACCAAATCGCGGGCGGCTCAAGATTCCGAAGCTTTCTTT. Protein product: CATKSRAAQDSEAFF. The variable domain in full, completed from reference TRBV15 and TRBJ1-1, reads DAMVIQNPRYQVTQFGKPVTLSCSQTLNHNVMYWYQQKSSQAPKLLFHYYDKDFNNEADTPDNFQSRRPNTSFCFLDIRSPGLGDTAMYLCATKSRAAQDSEAFFGQGTRLTVV.

This clone has just one count. The chain uses TRBV2 and TRBJ1-1; weak D call: TRBD1 (6 bases). Germline assignment: CDR1 SNHLY and CDR2 FYNNEI. The CDR3 covers 14 residues. Trimming cost V 5 bases and J 7 bases, with 17 bases left between them. CDR3 amino acids: CASSSYRVRSEAFF. CDR3 nucleotides: TGTGCCAGCAGTTCCTACAGGGTACGAAGTGAAGCTTTCTTT.

The chain's CDR3 is CASSPTGMVYGYTF. The DNA of the CDR3 is TGTGCCAGCAGCCCCACAGGGATGGTTTATGGCTACACCTTC. The rearrangement joins TRBV3-1 (or the pseudogene TRBV3-2) to TRBJ1-2; D perhaps matches TRBD1 (6 bases). Germline CDR1 LGHDT, CDR2 YNNKEL (reference sequence). V lost 4 bases and J 5 bases, leaving 14 bases between the germline ends. This CDR3 has 14 residues.

The V call is TRBV6-5, the J call TRBJ1-5; D gene ambiguous. Trimming removed 2 bases at V and 5 bases at J, with 10 bases between. There are 14 residues in the CDR3. Germline V gene data show CDR1 as MNHEY and CDR2 as SVGAGI. In DNA, the CDR3 is TGTGCCAGCAGTTACCGGGGTACAGATCAGCCCCAGCATTTT. Encoded protein: CASSYRGTDQPQHF.

This clone was recorded only once. The chain uses TRBV7-6 and TRBJ2-3, with 8 bases lining up with TRBD1. The CDR3 totals 15 residues. In germline, CDR1 is SGHVS, CDR2 FNYEAQ. V shed 3 bases, J shed 4 bases, and the junction held 6 bases outside the gene matches. CDR3 loop: CASSFGQGGSDTQYF. The CDR3 DNA is TGTGCCAGCAGCTTTGGACAGGGTGGGTCAGATACGCAGTATTTT.

V and J are TRBV6-6 and TRBJ2-5, with D possibly being TRBD2 (5 bases). Trimming took off 8 bases at V and 0 bases at J, with 13 bases between the two ends. The CDR3 sequence is 14 residues long. Germline V gene data show CDR1 as MNHNY and CDR2 as SVGAGI (reference sequence). DNA for the CDR3: TGTGCCAGCTCCCTGGGGAGAGACCAAGAGACCCAGTACTTC. It codes for CASSLGRDQETQYF.

This clone has just one count. The chain links TRBV19 to TRBJ2-2, with 10 bases that match TRBD2. This CDR3 spans 16 amino acids. With 0 bases clipped from V and 5 bases from J, the junction kept 3 bases outside the gene matches. CDR1 and CDR2 from the germline V gene are LNHDA and SQIVND (reference sequence). CDR3 in amino acids: CASSIDGGLATGELFF. CDR3 DNA sequence: TGTGCCAGTAGTATAGATGGGGGACTAGCGACCGGGGAGCTGTTTTTT.

V gene TRBV24-1 combines with J gene TRBJ2-1; maybe TRBD2 (7 bases). This CDR3 region has 16 residues. The germline CDR1 and CDR2 sequences are KGHDR and SFDVKD. The V end was cut by 3 bases, the J end by 5 bases, with 16 bases between. The CDR3 nucleotides are TGTGCCACCAGTGATCCCGGACGGGGGGCAAACAATGAGCAGTTCTTC. This codes for CATSDPGRGANNEQFF.

The chain is built from TRBV15 and TRBJ2-2; weak D call: TRBD2 (5 bases). This CDR3 region has 15 residues. V shed 0 bases and J shed 7 bases, with 12 bases lying between them. The germline CDR1 and CDR2 sequences are LNHNV and YYDKDF (reference sequence). The CDR3: CATSRDRGRVGELFF. The CDR3 bases are TGTGCCACCAGCAGAGATCGGGGTAGGGTCGGGGAGCTGTTTTTT.

The rearrangement links TRBV4-1 to TRBJ1-1, with 8 nucleotides matching TRBD1. This CDR3 has 17 residues. Germline V gene data show CDR1 as MGHRA and CDR2 as YSYEKL. V lost 5 bases, J lost 7 bases, and 18 bases stayed unmatched. CDR3 DNA sequence: TGCGCCAGCAGCGACAGTCAGGACAGGGCCGATTTACGTGAAGCTTTCTTT. Its translation is CASSDSQDRADLREAFF.

This chain connects TRBV5-1 to TRBJ2-3; D is uncertain. CDR3 length equals 17 residues. Trimming left V 0 bases short and J 4 bases short, with 18 bases between. The germline V gene has CDR1 SGHRS and CDR2 YFSETQ. CDR3 region: CASSLESALVRADTQYF. The CDR3 bases are TGCGCCAGCAGCTTGGAAAGTGCGCTAGTTCGGGCAGATACGCAGTATTTT.

This clone appeared once. The rearrangement links TRBV18 to TRBJ1-3; weak D call: TRBD1 (5 bases). V shed 3 bases and J shed 4 bases, with 13 bases lying between them. This CDR3 is 15 amino acids long. Per the germline V gene, CDR1 is KGHSH and CDR2 is LQKENI. The CDR3 reads CASSPVEGPGNTIYF. The CDR3, as DNA: TGTGCCAGCTCACCCGTGGAGGGGCCAGGAAACACCATATATTTT.

This chain joins TRBV5-1 and TRBJ2-1, with D tentatively TRBD2 (5 bases). Trimming removed 5 bases at V and 1 base at J, with 10 bases between. The CDR3 runs to 14 residues. Germline assignment: CDR1 SGHRS and CDR2 YFSETQ. The CDR3 region has the DNA TGCGCCAGCAGTCGAGGGCCGTCCTACAATGAGCAGTTCTTC. Its protein is CASSRGPSYNEQFF.

The chain combines TRBV18 with TRBJ2-1; 7 nucleotides match TRBD2. The CDR3 contains 16 residues. V was clipped by 6 bases and J by 0 bases; unmatched bases: 8. Germline CDR1 is KGHSH and CDR2 is LQKENI. The CDR3 loop is CASSSSGVSSYNEQFF. CDR3 nucleotides: TGTGCCAGCTCCTCGAGCGGGGTTAGCTCCTACAATGAGCAGTTCTTC.

The CDR3 DNA reads as TGTGCCAGCAGCTATGAGGGTGACTCCTACGAGCAGTACTTC. It translates to CASSYEGDSYEQYF. The rearrangement links TRBV11-2 to TRBJ2-7; TRBD2 might be the D (5 bases). Germline V CDR1 and CDR2: SGHAT, FQNNGV. V lost 4 bases, J lost 0 bases, and 10 bases lay in between. The CDR3 extends over 14 amino acids.

This chain links TRBV4-2 with TRBJ2-3; 8 bases are shared with TRBD2. V lost 5 bases and J lost 2; bases outside the gene matches: 6. From germline, CDR1 is LGHNA and CDR2 YNFKEQ. This CDR3 has 15 residues. This CDR3 is CASSALAGPTDTQYF. CDR3 bases: TGTGCCAGCAGCGCTTTAGCGGGGCCCACAGATACGCAGTATTTT.